Shown below are 11 T cell receptor beta chains from a single sample sequenced in a study of T cells after yellow fever vaccination. TCRdb analysed the 5' RACE reads with MiXCR anew, one entry per CDR3 protein. The sample lists roughly 49,000 distinct CDR3 sequences, roughly 7.3% occurring once. The material sequenced was CD8+ T cells sorted from PBMCs, taken more than 14 days after the first yellow fever vaccination. Receptors originate from a man younger than 35 who received the YFV17D yellow fever vaccine.

Note on this clonotype: A much larger clone sits a single nucleotide away, making a read error possible. The chain is built from TRBV9 and TRBJ1-1, with a weak D call TRBD1 (5 bases). Germline V gene lookup returns CDR1 SGDLS and CDR2 YYNGEE. The CDR3 runs 15 residues. The CDR3 loop is CASSVVAGLNTEALF. For the CDR3, the DNA is TGTGCCAGCAGCGTAGTAGCAGGGTTGAACACTGAAGCTTTATTT.

The sample holds many counts of this clonotype. The chain employs TRBV11-2 and TRBJ2-3; D may correspond to TRBD1 or TRBD2 (5 bases each). Germline loops: CDR1 SGHAT, CDR2 FQNNGV. Trimming cost V 3 bases and J 2 bases, with 15 bases left between them. This CDR3 has 16 residues. For the CDR3, the DNA is TGTGCCAGCAGCTTTCCGGGACGGCGGTCCACAGATACGCAGTATTTT. Its translation: CASSFPGRRSTDTQYF.

This clonotype was recorded at least ten times. V is TRBV12-3 or TRBV12-4 and J is TRBJ2-3, with no clear D. The CDR3 is 12 amino acids. The CDR3 DNA follows: TGTGCAGTCCGGTTGCTCACAGATACGCAGTATTTT. Amino acids: CAVRLLTDTQYF.

This clonotype occurred many times. The chain is built from TRBV19 and TRBJ2-1; 10 bases line up with TRBD2. The germline V gene encodes CDR1 LNHDA and CDR2 SQIVND (reference sequence). Trimming at V came to 2 bases and at J to 7 bases, leaving 5 bases not matched to a gene. The length of the CDR3 is 15 residues. CDR3 bases: TGTGCCAGTAGTATAAAGCGGGGGGGTACTAATGAGCAGTTCTTC. Translation: CASSIKRGGTNEQFF.

In this sample, this clonotype turned up many times. This chain uses TRBV11-2 with TRBJ2-1; a weak D match, TRBD1 (5 bases). CDR3 length equals 14 residues. V was pared by 7 bases and J by 9 bases, with 19 bases between. Germline CDR1 is SGHAT and CDR2 is FQNNGV. For the CDR3, the DNA is TGTGCCAGCATCGAATATTCAGGGTTAGGTGAGCAGTTCTTC. Encoded protein: CASIEYSGLGEQFF.

This rearrangement joins TRBV29-1 to TRBJ1-2; maybe TRBD1 (5 bases). CDR1 and CDR2 (germline): SQVTM, ANQGSEA. The CDR3 sequence is 12 residues long. The V and J ends lost 7 bases and 1 base respectively, with 10 bases between them. The DNA of the CDR3 is TGCAGCGGGACATCAGATAACTATGGCTACACCTTC. Amino acids: CSGTSDNYGYTF.

This clonotype was found many times. The chain combines TRBV12-3 or TRBV12-4 with TRBJ1-6, with D hard to call. The CDR3 runs 14 residues. Trimming removed 3 bases at V and 7 bases at J, with 10 bases between. In DNA, the CDR3 is TGTGCCAGCAGTTTTCGAGGAGGGAATTCACCCCTCCACTTT. Translation gives CASSFRGGNSPLHF.

This clonotype has ten or more counts. This chain connects TRBV9 to TRBJ2-1, with 7 nucleotides matching TRBD2. The CDR3 is made up of 15 amino acids. J was trimmed by 3 bases and V by 2 bases; bases with no gene match: 5. Germline values: CDR1 SGDLS, CDR2 YYNGEE. The CDR3 nucleotides read TGTGCCAGCAGCGTTGGGGGGGTCCTCTACAATGAGCAGTTCTTC. Its protein is CASSVGGVLYNEQFF.

There are many counts of this clonotype. The V call is TRBV10-3, the J call TRBJ2-2; D unclear. CDR3 length: 13 amino acids. CDR1 is ENHRY, CDR2 SYGVKD, per germline. V gave up 1 base and J gave up 4 bases, with 4 bases separating them. This chain's CDR3 is CAISEYVTGELFF. Written as DNA, the CDR3 is TGTGCCATCAGTGAGTACGTCACCGGGGAGCTGTTTTTT.

This clonotype was counted ten times or more. V and J are TRBV7-9 and TRBJ1-2, with TRBD1 matching 10 bases. The germline CDR1 and CDR2 sequences are SEHNR and FQNEAQ (reference sequence). Losses at the gene ends were 5 bases for V and 11 bases for J; bases not matched to a gene: 11. This CDR3 has 14 residues. CDR3 residues: CASSMSRDRGRYTF. Written as DNA, the CDR3 is TGTGCCAGCAGCATGTCCCGGGACAGGGGACGATACACCTTC.

This clonotype was recorded many times. The chain links TRBV3-1 to TRBJ2-7; D ambiguous. The V gene lost 2 bases and the J gene lost 0 bases, with 14 bases spanning the gap. Germline V CDR1 and CDR2: LGHDT, YNNKEL (reference sequence). The CDR3 extends over 16 amino acids. The CDR3 nucleotides are TGTGCCAGCAGCCAAATCTCCCGAGCGCCCTCCTACGAGCAGTACTTC. Its protein is CASSQISRAPSYEQYF.